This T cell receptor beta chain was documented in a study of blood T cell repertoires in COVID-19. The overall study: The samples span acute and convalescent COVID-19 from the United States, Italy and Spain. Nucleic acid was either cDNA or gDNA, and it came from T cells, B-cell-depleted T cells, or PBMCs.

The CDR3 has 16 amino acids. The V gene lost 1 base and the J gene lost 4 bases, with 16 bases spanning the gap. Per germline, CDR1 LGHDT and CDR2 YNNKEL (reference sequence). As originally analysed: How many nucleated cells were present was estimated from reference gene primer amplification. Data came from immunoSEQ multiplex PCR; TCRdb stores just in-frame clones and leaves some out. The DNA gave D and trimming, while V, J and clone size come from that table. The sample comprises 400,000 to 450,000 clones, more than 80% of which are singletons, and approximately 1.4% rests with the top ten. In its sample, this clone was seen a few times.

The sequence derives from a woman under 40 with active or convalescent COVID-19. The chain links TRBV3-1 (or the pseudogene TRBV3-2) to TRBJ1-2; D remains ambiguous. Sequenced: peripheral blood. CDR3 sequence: CASSQAHAGWGYGYTF. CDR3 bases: TGTGCCAGCAGCCAAGCTCACGCGGGTTGGGGCTATGGCTACACCTTC.